One sample yielded the 30 T cell receptor beta chains listed below, sequenced in a study of control samples from healthy donors and cancer patients. The repertoire was sequenced with immunoSEQ multiplex PCR; TCRdb's copy has only in-frame clones and lacks some. The sample has 98,000 or so clones, about 85% seen once. The material sequenced was blood. These receptors were taken from a woman in her 70s in good health.

DNA of the CDR3: TGTGCCAGCAGCTTAGTGCGGGGTGAAGCTTTCTTT. Translating it yields CASSLVRGEAFF. The V call is TRBV7-9, the J call TRBJ1-1; no clear D. The CDR3 spans 12 residues. Germline V gives CDR1 SEHNR, CDR2 FQNEAQ (reference sequence). V gave up 1 base and J gave up 7 bases, with 7 bases separating them.

The chain combines TRBV7-3 with TRBJ1-6; D ambiguous. Trimming stripped 5 bases from V and 9 bases from J, with 17 bases between. The CDR3 length is 15 residues. CDR1 is SGHTA, CDR2 FQGTGA, per germline. CDR3 nucleotides: TGTGCCAGCAGCAGAACGGGCTTCAGTGGTTCACCCCTCCACTTT. Its protein product is CASSRTGFSGSPLHF.

The chain joins TRBV14 to TRBJ1-2; the D is unclear. V lost 1 base and J lost 8, with 17 bases in between. The CDR3 is 15 amino acids. Germline V gene sequence: CDR1 SGHDN, CDR2 FVKESK. CDR3 amino acids: CASSQGGSRVLGYTF. The CDR3 nucleotides read TGTGCCAGCAGCCAAGGAGGGTCGAGGGTATTGGGCTACACCTTC. Full variable domain (outside the CDR3, taken from reference TRBV14 and TRBJ1-2): EAGVTQFPSHSVIEKGQTVTLRCDPISGHDNLYWYRRVMGKEIKFLLHFVKESKQDESGMPNNRFLAERTGGTYSTLKVQPAELEDSGVYFCASSQGGSRVLGYTFGSGTRLTVV.

This chain connects TRBV30 to TRBJ1-2, with 8 positions matching TRBD1. V trimming: 5 bases; J trimming: 7 bases; junction bases outside the gene matches: 12. The CDR3 sequence is 14 residues long. Germline V lookup: CDR1 GTSNPN, CDR2 SVGIG (reference sequence). CDR3 in amino acids: CAWGTLLQGGGYTF. The DNA for the CDR3 is TGTGCCTGGGGGACCCTTTTACAGGGGGGTGGCTACACCTTC.

V and J are TRBV6-1 and TRBJ2-7; the D call may be TRBD1 or TRBD2 (5 bases each). The CDR3 has 13 amino acids. Germline V gene sequence: CDR1 MNHNS, CDR2 SASEGT. V was shortened by 3 bases and J by 2 bases, with 8 bases between the two germline ends. The CDR3 loop reads CASSEGEPYEQYF. The CDR3 DNA follows: TGTGCCAGCAGTGAGGGGGAACCCTACGAGCAGTACTTC.

The rearrangement joins TRBV29-1 to TRBJ1-2; TRBD1 is a possible D gene (5 bases). V lost 4 bases, J lost 9 bases, and 21 bases lay in between. The germline V gene has CDR1 SQVTM and CDR2 ANQGSEA. The CDR3 contains 14 residues. The CDR3 DNA reads as TGCAGCGTTGGAATGGCAGGGAGGGGCGGCAGCTACACCTTC. It translates to CSVGMAGRGGSYTF.

The chain uses TRBV12-1 and TRBJ1-4. TRBV12-1 is listed as a pseudogene. The CDR3 contains 15 residues. In DNA, the CDR3 is TGTGCCAGCAGCTCCAGGACGGACTCAGCTGAAAAACTGTTTTTT. It specifies CASSSRTDSAEKLFF.

This chain joins TRBV5-8 and TRBJ1-1; D is unclear. Between the trimmed V and J ends, which lost 1 base and 2 bases, there was a span of 6 bases. The CDR3 extends over 13 amino acids. Germline assignment: CDR1 SGHTS and CDR2 YDEGEE. The DNA of the CDR3 is TGTGCCAGCAGCTTGACAGAAAACACTGAAGCTTTCTTT. Amino acids: CASSLTENTEAFF.

V gene TRBV3-1 (or the pseudogene TRBV3-2) combines with J gene TRBJ1-3; D gene unclear. The germline V gene encodes CDR1 LGHDT and CDR2 YNNKEL (reference sequence). The CDR3 contains 15 residues. The ends were cut back, 1 base at V and 1 base at J, with 8 bases in the middle. CDR3 DNA sequence: TGTGCCAGCAGCCAAGGCCCAGCTTCTGGAAACACCATATATTTT. Protein sequence: CASSQGPASGNTIYF.

The chain joins TRBV5-1 to TRBJ1-2, with 7 bases aligning to TRBD1. The V gene end was trimmed by 0 bases and the J gene end by 3 bases; junction bases not matched to a gene: 2. The length of the CDR3 is 14 residues. Germline V lookup: CDR1 SGHRS, CDR2 YFSETQ. This CDR3 reads CASSLDGTDYGYTF. In nucleotides, the CDR3 is TGCGCCAGCAGCTTGGACGGGACAGACTATGGCTACACCTTC.

The chain joins TRBV5-4 to TRBJ2-7, with D perhaps matching TRBD2 (5 bases). This CDR3 is 13 amino acids long. CDR1 and CDR2 from the germline V gene are SGHNT and YYREEE (reference sequence). Trimming left V 0 bases short and J 2 bases short, with 6 bases between. The CDR3 DNA sequence: TGTGCCAGCAGCTTGGAGGGAGCCTACGAGCAGTACTTC. Translated, it gives CASSLEGAYEQYF.

This rearrangement joins TRBV6-5 to TRBJ2-7; 7 bases fit TRBD2. The CDR3 has 15 amino acids. The ends lost 6 bases at V and 2 bases at J; junction bases unmatched: 10. Germline CDR1 MNHEY, CDR2 SVGAGI. This chain's CDR3 is CASRVLTAGTYEQYF. Here the CDR3 DNA reads TGTGCCAGCAGGGTCTTGACAGCGGGGACCTACGAGCAGTACTTC.

This clone came up once. The chain carries TRBV24-1 and TRBJ2-3; D perhaps matches TRBD1 (6 bases). Per germline, CDR1 KGHDR and CDR2 SFDVKD. This CDR3 spans 13 amino acids. The germline V and J ends were trimmed by 9 bases and 2 bases, with 11 bases remaining between them. CDR3 protein: CATAQGNTDTQYF. The CDR3 DNA is TGTGCCACCGCCCAGGGGAACACAGATACGCAGTATTTT.

This chain links TRBV10-1 with TRBJ2-2; a possible D gene is TRBD1 (6 bases). V lost 2 bases and J 4 bases, leaving 8 bases between the germline ends. CDR3 length: 14 residues. The germline V gene has CDR1 WNHNN and CDR2 SYGVQD (reference sequence). Here the CDR3 DNA reads TGCGCCAGCAGTGAGGGACAGATCACCGGGGAGCTGTTTTTT. Translated: CASSEGQITGELFF.

The CDR3 loop reads CASSSDRASRGYTF. CDR3 sequence (DNA): TGTGCCAGCAGCTCTGACAGGGCTTCAAGAGGCTACACCTTC. The chain combines TRBV5-5 with TRBJ1-2; 7 nucleotides line up with TRBD1. CDR1 is SGHKS and CDR2 is YYEKEE in the germline V gene (reference sequence). The CDR3 runs to 14 residues. J gave up 8 bases and V 3 bases, and 10 bases lay outside the gene matches.

J is TRBJ1-2 and V is TRBV6-1; D is perhaps TRBD1 (6 bases). V lost 2 bases and J 1 base, leaving 8 bases between the germline ends. Germline assignment: CDR1 MNHNS and CDR2 SASEGT. The CDR3 length is 14 residues. The CDR3 here is CASSEWGLNYGYTF. CDR3 in DNA: TGTGCCAGCAGTGAATGGGGGCTTAACTATGGCTACACCTTC.

This chain's CDR3 is CASSQDWREHYEQYF. The CDR3 DNA follows: TGCGCCAGCAGCCAAGATTGGCGGGAGCACTACGAGCAGTACTTC. This chain connects TRBV4-3 to TRBJ2-7; 7 positions match TRBD2. The V segment lost 0 bases and the J segment 3 bases; nucleotides outside the gene matches: 5. Germline loops: CDR1 LGHNA, CDR2 YSLEER. The CDR3 length is 15 residues.

V usage is TRBV5-1 and J usage is TRBJ1-2; D gene uncertain. CDR1 and CDR2 (germline): SGHRS, YFSETQ. This CDR3 is built from 12 residues. The germline V and J ends were trimmed by 6 bases and 7 bases, with 13 bases remaining between them. Here the CDR3 DNA reads TGCGCCAGCACCTCCCCCCCGGGTGGCTACACCTTC. It codes for CASTSPPGGYTF. The whole variable domain, remainder taken from reference TRBV5-1 and TRBJ1-2, is KAGVTQTPRYLIKTRGQQVTLSCSPISGHRSVSWYQQTPGQGLQFLFEYFSETQRNKGNFPGRFSGRQFSNSRSEMNVSTLELGDSALYLCASTSPPGGYTFGSGTRLTVV.

The genes are TRBV30 and TRBJ1-1; D remains unclear. Deletions cut 3 bases from V and 2 bases from J, with 4 bases between. This CDR3 has 11 residues. CDR1 and CDR2 from the germline V gene are GTSNPN and SVGIG (reference sequence). The CDR3 loop is CAWRVNTEAFF. CDR3 in DNA: TGTGCCTGGAGAGTTAACACTGAAGCTTTCTTT.

The chain carries TRBV5-4 and TRBJ2-1, with 11 bases lining up with TRBD2. The length of the CDR3 is 17 residues. Germline V gives CDR1 SGHNT, CDR2 YYREEE (reference sequence). V shed 5 bases, J shed 0 bases, and the junction held 7 bases outside the gene matches. The CDR3 reads CASRRGLAESSYNEQFF. The DNA for the CDR3 is TGTGCCAGCAGACGGGGACTAGCGGAGAGCTCCTACAATGAGCAGTTCTTC.

The chain recombines TRBV7-2 with TRBJ2-1; the match to TRBD1 covers 7 bases. CDR1 is SGHTA, CDR2 FQGNSA, per germline. The CDR3 contains 12 residues. V gave up 5 bases and J gave up 5 bases; unmatched junction bases: 0. The CDR3 coding sequence is TGTGCCAGCAGCCAGGGGGACAATGAGCAGTTCTTC. Its protein product is CASSQGDNEQFF.

In its sample, this clone was seen once. This sequence joins TRBV10-3 and TRBJ2-7; 16 bases align to TRBD2. The CDR3 consists of 14 residues. V trimming: 11 bases; J trimming: 6 bases; junction bases outside the gene matches: 7. Germline V gives CDR1 ENHRY, CDR2 SYGVKD. The CDR3 coding sequence is TGTGCCGCCTCAGGGACTAGCGGGAGGGCCGAGCAGTACTTC. This gives the protein CAASGTSGRAEQYF.

This clone appeared once. The chain joins TRBV27 to TRBJ1-5; D is uncertain. The CDR3 covers 15 residues. CDR1 and CDR2 (germline): MNHEY, SMNVEV (reference sequence). V was trimmed by 5 bases and J by 3 bases, leaving 14 bases between them. CDR3 DNA: TGTGCCAGCAGTCGCTCGTGGGGAACCAATCAGCCCCAGCATTTT. Translated: CASSRSWGTNQPQHF.

The chain is built from TRBV27 and TRBJ1-2; D unclear. Looked up from germline, CDR1 is MNHEY and CDR2 is SMNVEV (reference sequence). This CDR3 is 19 amino acids long. Trimming stripped 6 bases from V and 5 bases from J, with 31 bases between. CDR3 amino acids: CASSSRGLALSKGPYGYTF. CDR3 coding DNA: TGTGCCAGCAGCTCCCGTGGACTTGCCCTATCTAAAGGTCCATATGGCTACACCTTC.

This clone occurred once. The chain carries TRBV7-9 and TRBJ2-3; D remains ambiguous. Germline lookup yields CDR1 SEHNR and CDR2 FQNEAQ (reference sequence). The CDR3 is 14 amino acids. Trimming removed 3 bases from V and 2 bases from J, with 9 bases in between. CDR3 nucleotides: TGTGCCAGCAGCTTCTATTTAGACACAGATACGCAGTATTTT. This translates into CASSFYLDTDTQYF.

The chain uses TRBV9 and TRBJ1-4; 10 bases fit TRBD1. In germline, CDR1 is SGDLS, CDR2 YYNGEE. Germline trimming cut 4 bases from V and 8 bases from J; bases unmatched to any gene: 8. This CDR3 has 15 amino acids. CDR3 residues: CASSPRDRGTEKLFF. As DNA, the CDR3 is TGTGCCAGCAGCCCCCGGGACAGGGGAACCGAAAAACTGTTTTTT. The whole variable domain, remainder taken from reference TRBV9 and TRBJ1-4, is DSGVTQTPKHLITATGQRVTLRCSPRSGDLSVYWYQQSLDQGLQFLIQYYNGEERAKGNILERFSAQQFPDLHSELNLSSLELGDSALYFCASSPRDRGTEKLFFGSGTQLSVL.

This clone occurred once. The chain recombines TRBV5-8 with TRBJ2-1; a possible D gene is TRBD2 (6 bases). The CDR3 has 16 amino acids. Trimming cost V 1 base and J 0 bases, with 11 bases left between them. Germline CDR1 and CDR2: SGHTS and YDEGEE. CDR3 bases: TGTGCCAGCAGCTTGTTGGGACTCCGCTCCTACAATGAGCAGTTCTTC. Translated, it gives CASSLLGLRSYNEQFF. Full variable domain (missing parts from reference TRBV5-8 and TRBJ2-1): EAGVTQSPTHLIKTRGQQATLRCSPISGHTSVYWYQQALGLGLQFLLWYDEGEERNRGNFPPRFSGRQFPNYSSELNVNALELEDSALYLCASSLLGLRSYNEQFFGPGTRLTVL.

The chain combines TRBV19 with TRBJ1-1; possible D gene TRBD1, 6 bases. In germline, CDR1 is LNHDA, CDR2 SQIVND (reference sequence). The CDR3 contains 17 residues. The V end lost 3 bases, the J end lost 1 base, and 18 bases lay between the germline ends. The chain's CDR3 is CASSIGLGGLWNTEAFF. Here the CDR3 DNA reads TGTGCCAGTAGTATCGGCCTGGGGGGCTTGTGGAACACTGAAGCTTTCTTT.

In this sample, this clone turned up once. This chain links TRBV2 with TRBJ2-5, with 9 nucleotides matching TRBD2. This CDR3 comprises 15 residues. CDR1 SNHLY and CDR2 FYNNEI come from the germline V gene. The trim removed 4 bases at V and 1 base at J, leaving 4 bases unmatched. CDR3 in DNA: TGTGCCAGCAGTGTTTTACTAGCGGGCCAAGAGACCCAGTACTTC. This encodes CASSVLLAGQETQYF.

The chain recombines TRBV3-1 (or the pseudogene TRBV3-2) with TRBJ2-4; possible D gene TRBD2, 6 bases. The CDR3 sequence is 13 residues long. V shed 3 bases and J shed 3 bases, with 6 bases lying between them. From germline, CDR1 is LGHDT and CDR2 YNNKEL (reference sequence). The CDR3 loop is CASSQGGKNIQYF. The CDR3 DNA reads TGTGCCAGCAGCCAGGGAGGCAAAAACATTCAGTACTTC.